The rows below give T cell receptor beta chains drawn from one sample of a study of T-cell reconstitution after alpha-beta-depleted transplantation in children. One entry per CDR3 protein, called by TCRdb with MiXCR from the PCR reads. Of approximately 230,000 distinct CDR3 sequences listed, more than 20% are singletons. This specimen consisted of PBMCs, obtained before TCRalphabeta/CD19-depleted stem cell transplant. The receptors derive from a girl aged 2 to 10 with Fanconi anemia, due to receive a stem cell transplant. Each CDR3 is given with its conserved first and last residue. D genes are given only for firm matches. Where a row states a size, it is once, few, many or the class of an expanded clone; other rows omit it.

V gene	D gene	clone size	J gene	CDR3 DNA	CDR3 protein
TRBV6-5	-	-	TRBJ2-7	TGTGCCAGCAGTTACTCCAGGGGCTCCTACGAGCAGTACTTC	CASSYSRGSYEQYF
TRBV5-1	-	many	TRBJ1-4	TGCGCCAGCAGCTTGGAAGTCCAGGGAGGTGAAAAACTGTTTTTT	CASSLEVQGGEKLFF
TRBV29-1	TRBD2	many	TRBJ2-5	TGCAGCTCCTTTAGGGGAGGGGAGACCCAGTACTTC	CSSFRGGETQYF
TRBV20-1	-	many	TRBJ2-1	TGCAGTGCTAGAGATTTCGGGGGCAAAAACAATGAGCAGTTCTTC	CSARDFGGKNNEQFF
TRBV6-4	-	-	TRBJ2-1	TGTGCCAGCAGTGACTTCGGTTCCAATGAGCAGTTCTTC	CASSDFGSNEQFF
TRBV10-3	TRBD2	many	TRBJ2-3	TGTGCCATCCGAGTTAGCGGGGAGGGAGATACGCAGTATTTT	CAIRVSGEGDTQYF
TRBV6-5	-	few	TRBJ1-5	TGTGCCAGCAGTTACTCGCCAGGGATCAATCAGCCCCAGCATTTT	CASSYSPGINQPQHF
TRBV27	-	few	TRBJ2-7	TGTGCCAGCAGTTCCATCCGGGACGGAGCCTACGAGCAGTACTTC	CASSSIRDGAYEQYF
TRBV29-1	-	many	TRBJ2-7	TGCAGCGTTGCACAGTCCTACGAGCAGTACTTC	CSVAQSYEQYF
TRBV15	TRBD1	many	TRBJ1-2	TGTGCCACCAGCAGGAGGACAGGGTTAAACTATGGCTACACCTTC	CATSRRTGLNYGYTF
TRBV7-2	-	many	TRBJ2-1	TGTGCCAGCAGCTTAGTAATGGGGGGGCAGTTCTTC	CASSLVMGGQFF
TRBV20-1	-	-	TRBJ2-1	TGCAGTGCTAGACTAGGACTAGGAGGGGGCAATGAGCAGTTCTTC	CSARLGLGGGNEQFF
TRBV7-2	TRBD1	many	TRBJ1-1	TGTGCCAGCAGCAGGGGGCTATGGACTGAAGCTTTCTTT	CASSRGLWTEAFF
TRBV12-3/TRBV12-4	TRBD1	few	TRBJ2-5	TGTGCCAGCAGTTACCTACCGGGACAGGGGGCGATGAGTTTGGAAGAGACCCAGTACTTC	CASSYLPGQGAMSLEETQYF
TRBV28	TRBD1	few	TRBJ1-1	TGTGCCACCGGGGGACAGGGAGACACTGAAGCTTTCTTT	CATGGQGDTEAFF